This TCR beta chain derives from a study of blood T cell repertoires in COVID-19. Assay used: immunoSEQ multiplex PCR; TCRdb lists only in-frame clones, some missing. Altogether about 350,000 clones are present, about 90% being singletons, with the ten largest covering approximately 0.97%. Participants spanned ages roughly 18 to 90 years and resided in around 25 US areas. Categorization into cohorts depended on clinical history that participants reported. This CDR3 contains 17 residues. Trimming at V came to 4 bases and at J to 4 bases, leaving 11 bases not matched to a gene. Per germline, CDR1 MNHEY and CDR2 SVGEGT.

Sequenced material: PBMCs or T cells enriched from blood (not recorded which). This TCR derives from a woman in her twenties or thirties who had been exposed to COVID-19. The chain employs TRBV6-2 or TRBV6-3 and TRBJ1-5, with 9 bases that match TRBD1. CDR3 bases: TGTGCCAGCAGTTCGCAGATAAACAGGGGGCTTAATCAGCCCCAGCATTTT. It is translated as CASSSQINRGLNQPQHF.